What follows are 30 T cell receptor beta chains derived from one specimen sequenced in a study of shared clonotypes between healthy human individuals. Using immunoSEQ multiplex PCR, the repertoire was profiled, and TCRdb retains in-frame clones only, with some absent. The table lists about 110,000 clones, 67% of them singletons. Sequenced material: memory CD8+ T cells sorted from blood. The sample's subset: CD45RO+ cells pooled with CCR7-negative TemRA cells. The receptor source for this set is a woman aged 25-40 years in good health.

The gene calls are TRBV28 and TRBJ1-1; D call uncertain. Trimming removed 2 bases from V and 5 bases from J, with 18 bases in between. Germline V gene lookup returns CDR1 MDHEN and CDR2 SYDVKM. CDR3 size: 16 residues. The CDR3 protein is CASSLPFRLAETEAFF. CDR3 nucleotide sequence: TGTGCCAGCAGTTTACCATTCCGGTTGGCCGAGACTGAAGCTTTCTTT.

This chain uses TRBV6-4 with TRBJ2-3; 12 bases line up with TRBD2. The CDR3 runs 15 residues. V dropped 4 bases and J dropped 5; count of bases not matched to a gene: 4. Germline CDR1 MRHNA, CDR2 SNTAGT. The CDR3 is CASSATSGGGDTQYF. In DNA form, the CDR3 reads TGTGCCAGCAGTGCGACTAGCGGGGGAGGAGATACGCAGTATTTT.

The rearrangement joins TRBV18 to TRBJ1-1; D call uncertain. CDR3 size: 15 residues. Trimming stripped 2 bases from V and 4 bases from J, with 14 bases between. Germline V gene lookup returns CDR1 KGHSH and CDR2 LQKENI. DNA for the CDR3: TGTGCCAGCTCACCAGCGGCAGTTCGTGGCACTGAAGCTTTCTTT. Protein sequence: CASSPAAVRGTEAFF. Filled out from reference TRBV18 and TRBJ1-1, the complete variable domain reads NAGVMQNPRHLVRRRGQEARLRCSPMKGHSHVYWYRQLPEEGLKFMVYLQKENIIDESGMPKERFSAEFPKEGPSILRIQQVVRGDSAAYFCASSPAAVRGTEAFFGQGTRLTVV.

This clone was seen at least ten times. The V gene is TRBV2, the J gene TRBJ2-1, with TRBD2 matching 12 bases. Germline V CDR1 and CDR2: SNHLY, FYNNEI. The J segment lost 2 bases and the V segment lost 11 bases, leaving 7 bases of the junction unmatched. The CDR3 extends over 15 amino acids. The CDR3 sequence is CAGRLAGETYNEQFF. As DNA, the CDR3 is TGTGCCGGCCGACTAGCGGGAGAAACCTACAATGAGCAGTTCTTC.

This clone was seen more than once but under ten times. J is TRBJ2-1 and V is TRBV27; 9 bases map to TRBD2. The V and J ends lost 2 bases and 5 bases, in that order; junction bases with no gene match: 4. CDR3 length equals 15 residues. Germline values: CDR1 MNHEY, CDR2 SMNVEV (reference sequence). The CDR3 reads CASSLMAGGDNEQFF. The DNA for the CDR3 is TGTGCCAGCAGTTTAATGGCGGGAGGGGACAATGAGCAGTTCTTC.

The CDR3 here is CASSSFRGSSYEQYF. The CDR3 coding sequence is TGTGCCAGCAGTTCATTCAGGGGCAGCTCCTACGAGCAGTACTTC. The gene calls are TRBV28 and TRBJ2-7; D perhaps matches TRBD1 (6 bases). Germline-derived CDR1 and CDR2 are MDHEN and SYDVKM. The V gene lost 4 bases and the J gene lost 0 bases, with 13 bases spanning the gap. The CDR3 consists of 15 residues.

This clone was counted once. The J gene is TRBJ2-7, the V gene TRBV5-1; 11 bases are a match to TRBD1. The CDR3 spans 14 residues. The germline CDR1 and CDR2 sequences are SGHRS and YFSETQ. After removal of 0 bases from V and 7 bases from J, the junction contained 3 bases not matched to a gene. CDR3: CASSLGTGGLEQYF. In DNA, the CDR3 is TGCGCCAGCAGCTTGGGGACAGGGGGCTTGGAGCAGTACTTC. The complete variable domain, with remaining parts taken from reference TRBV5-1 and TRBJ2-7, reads KAGVTQTPRYLIKTRGQQVTLSCSPISGHRSVSWYQQTPGQGLQFLFEYFSETQRNKGNFPGRFSGRQFSNSRSEMNVSTLELGDSALYLCASSLGTGGLEQYFGPGTRLTVT.

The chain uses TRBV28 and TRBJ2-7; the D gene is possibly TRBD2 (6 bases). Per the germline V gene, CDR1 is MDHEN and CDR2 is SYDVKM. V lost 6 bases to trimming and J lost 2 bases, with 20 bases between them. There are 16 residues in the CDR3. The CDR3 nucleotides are TGTGCCAGCAGCTCCGACACGGGAGAAACCACCTACGAGCAGTACTTC. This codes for CASSSDTGETTYEQYF.

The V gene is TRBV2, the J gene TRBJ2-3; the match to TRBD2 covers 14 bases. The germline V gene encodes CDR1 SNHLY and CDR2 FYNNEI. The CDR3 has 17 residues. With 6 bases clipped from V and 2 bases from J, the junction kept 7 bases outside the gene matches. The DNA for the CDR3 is TGTGCCAGCAGAGACCGACTAGCGGGAGGGACCACAGATACGCAGTATTTT. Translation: CASRDRLAGGTTDTQYF.

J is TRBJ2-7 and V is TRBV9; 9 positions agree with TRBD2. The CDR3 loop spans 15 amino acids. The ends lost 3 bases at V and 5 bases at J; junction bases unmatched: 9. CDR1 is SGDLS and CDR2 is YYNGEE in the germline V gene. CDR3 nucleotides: TGTGCCAGCAGCGGTCGTAGCGGGAGAGTCCACGAGCAGTACTTC. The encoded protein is CASSGRSGRVHEQYF. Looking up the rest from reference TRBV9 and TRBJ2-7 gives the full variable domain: DSGVTQTPKHLITATGQRVTLRCSPRSGDLSVYWYQQSLDQGLQFLIQYYNGEERAKGNILERFSAQQFPDLHSELNLSSLELGDSALYFCASSGRSGRVHEQYFGPGTRLTVT.

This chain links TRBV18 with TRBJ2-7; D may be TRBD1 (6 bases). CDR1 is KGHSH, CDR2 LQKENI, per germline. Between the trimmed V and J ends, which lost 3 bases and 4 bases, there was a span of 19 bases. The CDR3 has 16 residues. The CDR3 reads CASSPLGRGYIYEQYF. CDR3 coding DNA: TGTGCCAGCTCACCCCTCGGCAGGGGCTATATATACGAGCAGTACTTC. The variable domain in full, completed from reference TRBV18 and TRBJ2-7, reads NAGVMQNPRHLVRRRGQEARLRCSPMKGHSHVYWYRQLPEEGLKFMVYLQKENIIDESGMPKERFSAEFPKEGPSILRIQQVVRGDSAAYFCASSPLGRGYIYEQYFGPGTRLTVT.

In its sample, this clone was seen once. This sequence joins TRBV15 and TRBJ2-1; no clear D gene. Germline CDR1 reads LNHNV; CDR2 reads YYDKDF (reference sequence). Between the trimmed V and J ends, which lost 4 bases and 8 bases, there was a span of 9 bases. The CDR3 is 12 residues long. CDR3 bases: TGTGCCACCAGCACCCTATTTGATGAGCAGTTCTTC. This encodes CATSTLFDEQFF.

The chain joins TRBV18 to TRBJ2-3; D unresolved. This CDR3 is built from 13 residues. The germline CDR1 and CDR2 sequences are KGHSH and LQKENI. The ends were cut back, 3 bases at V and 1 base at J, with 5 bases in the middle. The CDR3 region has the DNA TGTGCCAGCTCACCGGCAGGCACAGATACGCAGTATTTT. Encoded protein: CASSPAGTDTQYF.

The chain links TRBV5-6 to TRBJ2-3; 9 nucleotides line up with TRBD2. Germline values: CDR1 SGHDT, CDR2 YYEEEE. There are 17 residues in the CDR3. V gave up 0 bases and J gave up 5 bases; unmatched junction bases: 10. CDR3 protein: CASSLGFGSGRGDTQYF. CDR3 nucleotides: TGTGCCAGCAGCTTGGGTTTCGGTAGCGGGAGAGGAGATACGCAGTATTTT.

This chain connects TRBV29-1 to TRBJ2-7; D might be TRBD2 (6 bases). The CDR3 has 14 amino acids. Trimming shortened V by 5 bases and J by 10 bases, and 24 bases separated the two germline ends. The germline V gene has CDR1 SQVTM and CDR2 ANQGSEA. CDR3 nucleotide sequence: TGCAGCGTTCTATCTCTGGCGGGAACTTGGACACAGTACTTC. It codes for CSVLSLAGTWTQYF.

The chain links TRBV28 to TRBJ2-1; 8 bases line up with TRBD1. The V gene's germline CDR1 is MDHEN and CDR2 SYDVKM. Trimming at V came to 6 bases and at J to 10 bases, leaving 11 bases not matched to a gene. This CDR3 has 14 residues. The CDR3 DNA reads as TGTGCCAGCAGGCCCGACGGACAGGGAAACGAGCAGTTCTTC. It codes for CASRPDGQGNEQFF.

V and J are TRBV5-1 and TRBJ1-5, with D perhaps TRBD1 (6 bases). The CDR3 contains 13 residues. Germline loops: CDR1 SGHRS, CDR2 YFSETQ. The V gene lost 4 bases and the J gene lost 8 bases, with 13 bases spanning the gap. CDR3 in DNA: TGCGCCAGCAGCCCTGGGGGCGAAGAGCCCCAGCATTTT. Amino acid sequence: CASSPGGEEPQHF.

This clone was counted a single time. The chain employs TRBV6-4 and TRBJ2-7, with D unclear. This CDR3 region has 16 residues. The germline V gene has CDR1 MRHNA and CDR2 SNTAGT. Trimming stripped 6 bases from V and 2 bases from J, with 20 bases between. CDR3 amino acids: CASSPTQALDPYEQYF. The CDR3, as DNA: TGTGCCAGCAGCCCCACCCAGGCGCTAGATCCCTACGAGCAGTACTTC.

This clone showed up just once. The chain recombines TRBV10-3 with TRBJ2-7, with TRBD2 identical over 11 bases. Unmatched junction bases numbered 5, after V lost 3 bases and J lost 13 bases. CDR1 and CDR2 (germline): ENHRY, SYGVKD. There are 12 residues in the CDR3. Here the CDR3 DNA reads TGTGCCATCAGTGAAACTAGCGGGAGTTTATACTTC. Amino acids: CAISETSGSLYF.

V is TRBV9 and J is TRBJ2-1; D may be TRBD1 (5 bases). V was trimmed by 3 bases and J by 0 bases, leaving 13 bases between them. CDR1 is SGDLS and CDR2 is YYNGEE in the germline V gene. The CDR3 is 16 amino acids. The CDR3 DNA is TGTGCCAGCAGCGCCTCTCAGGGCGGCTCCTACAATGAGCAGTTCTTC. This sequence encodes CASSASQGGSYNEQFF.

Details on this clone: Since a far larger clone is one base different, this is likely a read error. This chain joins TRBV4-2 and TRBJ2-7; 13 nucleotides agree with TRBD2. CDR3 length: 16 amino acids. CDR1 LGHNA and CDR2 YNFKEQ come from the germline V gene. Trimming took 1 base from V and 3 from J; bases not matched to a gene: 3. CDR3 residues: CASSQVLAGGNYEQYF. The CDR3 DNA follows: TGTGCCAGCAGCCAAGTACTAGCGGGAGGGAACTACGAGCAGTACTTC.

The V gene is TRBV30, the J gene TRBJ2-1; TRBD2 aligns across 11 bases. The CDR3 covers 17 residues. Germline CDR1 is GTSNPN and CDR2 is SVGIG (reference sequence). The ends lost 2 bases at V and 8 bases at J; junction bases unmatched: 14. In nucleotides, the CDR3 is TGTGCCTGGAGTCCCCCCCCGCTAGCGGGAGGTCGATATGAGCAGTTCTTC. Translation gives CAWSPPPLAGGRYEQFF.

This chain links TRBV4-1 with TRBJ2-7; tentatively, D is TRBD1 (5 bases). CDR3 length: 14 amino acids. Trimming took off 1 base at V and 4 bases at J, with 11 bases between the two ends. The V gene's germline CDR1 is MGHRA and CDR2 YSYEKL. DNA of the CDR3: TGCGCCAGCAGCCAAGCGACAGCCAAGTACGAGCAGTACTTC. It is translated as CASSQATAKYEQYF.

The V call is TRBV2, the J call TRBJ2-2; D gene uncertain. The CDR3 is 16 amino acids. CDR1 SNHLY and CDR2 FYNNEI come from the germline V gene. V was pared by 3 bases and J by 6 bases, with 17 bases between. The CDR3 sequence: CASSDNYGFGAGELFF. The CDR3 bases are TGTGCCAGCAGTGATAATTATGGTTTTGGGGCCGGGGAGCTGTTTTTT.

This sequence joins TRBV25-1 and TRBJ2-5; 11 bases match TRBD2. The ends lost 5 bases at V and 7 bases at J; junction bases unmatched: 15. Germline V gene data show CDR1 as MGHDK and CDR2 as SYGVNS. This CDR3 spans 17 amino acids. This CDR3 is CASSPGTSGRGRGTQYF. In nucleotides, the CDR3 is TGTGCCAGCAGTCCCGGGACTAGCGGAAGGGGTCGTGGGACCCAGTACTTC.

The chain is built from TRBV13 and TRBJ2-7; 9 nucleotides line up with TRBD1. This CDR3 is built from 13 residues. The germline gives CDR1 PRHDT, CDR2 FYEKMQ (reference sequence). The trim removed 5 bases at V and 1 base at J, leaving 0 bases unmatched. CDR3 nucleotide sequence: TGTGCCAGCAGCGGGACAGGGTCCTACGAGCAGTACTTC. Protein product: CASSGTGSYEQYF.

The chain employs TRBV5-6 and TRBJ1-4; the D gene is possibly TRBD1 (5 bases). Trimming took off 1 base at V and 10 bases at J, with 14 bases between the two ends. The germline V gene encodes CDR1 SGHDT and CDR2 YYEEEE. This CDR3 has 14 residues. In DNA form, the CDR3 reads TGTGCCAGCAGCTTGAGGCAGGGTCGGGGAAAACTGTTTTTT. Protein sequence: CASSLRQGRGKLFF.

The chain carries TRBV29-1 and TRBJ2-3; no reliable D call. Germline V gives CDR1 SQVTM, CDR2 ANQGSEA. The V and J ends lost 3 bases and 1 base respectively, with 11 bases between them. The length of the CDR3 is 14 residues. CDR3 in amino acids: CSVDNGWGTDTQYF. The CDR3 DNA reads TGCAGCGTTGATAACGGGTGGGGCACAGATACGCAGTATTTT.

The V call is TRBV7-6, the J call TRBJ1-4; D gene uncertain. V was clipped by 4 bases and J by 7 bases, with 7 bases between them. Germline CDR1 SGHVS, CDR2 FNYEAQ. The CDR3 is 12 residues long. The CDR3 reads CASSSSTEKLFF. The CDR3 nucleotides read TGTGCCAGCAGCTCCTCAACTGAAAAACTGTTTTTT.

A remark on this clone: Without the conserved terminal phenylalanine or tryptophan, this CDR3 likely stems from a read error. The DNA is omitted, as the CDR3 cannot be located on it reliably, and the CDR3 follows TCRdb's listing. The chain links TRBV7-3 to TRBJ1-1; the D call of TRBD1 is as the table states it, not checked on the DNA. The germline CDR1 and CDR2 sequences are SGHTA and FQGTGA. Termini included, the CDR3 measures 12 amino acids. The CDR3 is CASSLGDREPLG.